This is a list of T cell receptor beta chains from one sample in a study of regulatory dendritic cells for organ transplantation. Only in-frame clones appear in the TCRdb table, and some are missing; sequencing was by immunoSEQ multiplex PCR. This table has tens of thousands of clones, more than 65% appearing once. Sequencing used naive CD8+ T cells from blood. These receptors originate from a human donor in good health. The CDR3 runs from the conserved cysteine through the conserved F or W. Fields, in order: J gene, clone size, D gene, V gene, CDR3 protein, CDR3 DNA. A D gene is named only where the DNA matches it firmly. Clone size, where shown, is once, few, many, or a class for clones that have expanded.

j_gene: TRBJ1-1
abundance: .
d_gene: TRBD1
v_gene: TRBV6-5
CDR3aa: CASSYWGTVNTEAFF
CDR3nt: TGTGCCAGCAGTTACTGGGGGACAGTGAACACTGAAGCTTTCTTT

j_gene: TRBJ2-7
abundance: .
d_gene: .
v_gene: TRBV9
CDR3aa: CASSAGTSPYEQYF
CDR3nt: TGTGCCAGCAGCGCCGGGACATCTCCCTACGAGCAGTACTTC

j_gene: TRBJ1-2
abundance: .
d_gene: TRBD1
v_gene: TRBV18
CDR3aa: CASSPGQAPGNYGYTF
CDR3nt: TGTGCCAGCTCACCCGGACAGGCCCCTGGGAACTATGGCTACACCTTC

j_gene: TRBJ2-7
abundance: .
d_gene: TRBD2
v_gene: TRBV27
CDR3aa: CASSLPGGEQYF
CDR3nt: TGTGCCAGCAGTTTACCGGGGGGGGAGCAGTACTTC

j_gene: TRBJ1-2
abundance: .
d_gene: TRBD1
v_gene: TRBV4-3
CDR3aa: CASSQESGGHSRDGYTF
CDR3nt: TGCGCCAGCAGCCAAGAGTCAGGGGGCCATTCCCGTGATGGCTACACCTTC

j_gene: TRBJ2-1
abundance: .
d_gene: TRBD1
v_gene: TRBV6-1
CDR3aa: CASSPGTGSYNEQFF
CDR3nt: TGTGCCAGCAGTCCCGGGACAGGGTCCTACAATGAGCAGTTCTTC

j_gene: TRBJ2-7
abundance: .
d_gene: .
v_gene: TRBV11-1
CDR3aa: CASSLRGSKTYEQYF
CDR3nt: TGTGCCAGCAGCTTACGAGGGTCCAAGACCTACGAGCAGTACTTC

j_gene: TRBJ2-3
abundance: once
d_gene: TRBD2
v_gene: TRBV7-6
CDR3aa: CASSFKRGRTDTQYF
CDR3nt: TGTGCCAGCAGCTTTAAGCGGGGAAGAACAGATACGCAGTATTTT

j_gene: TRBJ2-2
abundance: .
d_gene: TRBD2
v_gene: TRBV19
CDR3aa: CARRRGTSGRTGELFF
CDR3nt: TGTGCCAGGAGGCGCGGGACTAGCGGGAGGACCGGGGAGCTGTTTTTT